The 2 T cell receptor beta chains listed next were all sequenced from one sample in a study of naive and memory T cell subsets. Both TRBC1 and TRBC2 were covered by a beta constant-region primer of two equimolar oligonucleotides. The ligated cDNA underwent four PCR rounds using SP2 and nested alpha and beta constant-region primers. In TCRdb, the UMI-ligation and nested PCR reads were re-called with MiXCR into one record per CDR3 protein. The sample lists about 120,000 distinct CDR3 sequences; 35% to 40% were seen once. The sequenced material came from central memory CD4+ T cells from blood. These receptors were collected from a human donor in good health.

This clonotype was found a few times. The gene calls are TRBV7-2 and TRBJ2-3; 9 nucleotides agree with TRBD2. This CDR3 contains 15 residues. Trimming at V came to 2 bases and at J to 0 bases, leaving 0 bases not matched to a gene. CDR1 is SGHTA, CDR2 FQGNSA, per germline. The CDR3 region is CASSLSGRSTDTQYF. CDR3 nucleotide sequence: TGTGCCAGCAGCTTAAGCGGGAGGAGCACAGATACGCAGTATTTT.

The rearrangement links TRBV20-1 to TRBJ1-4, with TRBD1 matching 7 bases. The CDR3 length is 14 residues. V dropped 3 bases and J dropped 8; count of bases not matched to a gene: 9. Germline CDR1 and CDR2: DFQATT and SNEGSKA (reference sequence). This chain's CDR3 is CSASPTGTREKLFF. In nucleotides, the CDR3 is TGCAGTGCTAGTCCGACAGGGACACGGGAAAAACTGTTTTTT.